The clone carrying this TCR beta chain was found once. Germline is not matched at one junction end, which may reflect a read error. The sample originates from a study of cytomegalovirus exposure and HLA in healthy donors. Primers for the PCR totalled 60 Vbeta and 13 Jbeta. The method was immunoSEQ multiplex PCR; TCRdb's version includes in-frame clones alone and lacks a portion of them. This sample has roughly 120,000 clones, with about four fifths found just once. Germline V gene data show CDR1 as SEHNR and CDR2 as FQNEAQ (reference sequence). The CDR3 is made up of 15 amino acids. The rearrangement uses TRBV7-9 and TRBJ2-2, with D uncertain. This receptor was taken from a woman aged 18-35 years in good health and CMV-seropositive. The sample comprised PBMCs. CDR3 amino acids: CSSSLGRLAPGELFF. CDR3 nucleotide sequence: TGTTCCAGCAGCTTAGGCAGGCTGGCGCCCGGGGAGCTGTTTTTT.